This T cell receptor beta chain comes out of a study of blood T cell repertoires in COVID-19. Study-wide background: T cells, B-cell-depleted T cells, or PBMCs provided the cDNA or gDNA that served as material.

Trimming removed 0 bases from V and 5 bases from J; junction bases left unmatched: 7. This CDR3 has 15 residues. The germline gives CDR1 SGHRS, CDR2 YFSETQ. Original processing notes: How many nucleated cells were present was estimated from reference gene primer amplification. The repertoire was sequenced with immunoSEQ multiplex PCR; TCRdb's copy has only in-frame clones and lacks some. V, J and clone size derive from that table, while D and trimming were established from the DNA sequence. Of some 110,000 clones listed, 65% to 85% were seen once; the top ten hold 0.7% to 1%. The receptor was derived from a woman in her seventies with acute or convalescent COVID-19. The chain recombines TRBV5-1 with TRBJ1-2; TRBD1 agrees at 7 bases. The specimen sequenced was peripheral blood. Written as DNA, the CDR3 is TGCGCCAGCAGCTTGGGGACAGGTGACCCTTATGGCTACACCTTC. The encoded protein is CASSLGTGDPYGYTF.